This entry lists 32 T cell receptor beta chains sequenced from one sample in a study of control samples from healthy donors and cancer patients. Profiled with immunoSEQ multiplex PCR; TCRdb holds only in-frame clones, not every one. The sample comprises 100,000 to 150,000 clones, more than 90% of which are singletons, and 5.5% rests with the top ten. Sequenced: blood. The receptors stem from a young man in good health.

This sequence joins TRBV5-4 and TRBJ2-7; D remains unclear. Germline CDR1 SGHNT, CDR2 YYREEE (reference sequence). The V end lost 4 bases, the J end lost 0 bases, and 11 bases lay between the germline ends. The CDR3 is made up of 14 amino acids. CDR3 DNA sequence: TGTGCCAGCAGCCCTGACGTACGCTCCTACGAGCAGTACTTC. Amino acid sequence: CASSPDVRSYEQYF.

The rearrangement uses TRBV3-1 (or the pseudogene TRBV3-2) and TRBJ2-5, with D perhaps TRBD1 or TRBD2 (6 bases each). V was clipped by 6 bases and J by 2 bases, with 22 bases between them. Germline V gene sequence: CDR1 LGHDT, CDR2 YNNKEL (reference sequence). The CDR3 length is 17 residues. The CDR3 DNA reads TGTGCCAGCAGTGAGGGGGGCGGGGTAGGAAGGCAAGAGACCCAGTACTTC. Translated: CASSEGGGVGRQETQYF.

The rearrangement joins TRBV6-4 to TRBJ1-1; 7 bases are shared with TRBD1. The CDR3 has 14 residues. Germline lookup yields CDR1 MRHNA and CDR2 SNTAGT. The junction had 4 bases not matched to a gene; V was cut back by 3 bases and J by 3 bases. The CDR3 is CASSETGEYTEAFF. CDR3 nucleotides: TGTGCCAGCAGTGAAACAGGGGAGTACACTGAAGCTTTCTTT.

The rearrangement links TRBV18 to TRBJ2-1; D ambiguous. The germline V and J ends were trimmed by 8 bases and 0 bases, with 5 bases remaining between them. Germline CDR1 KGHSH, CDR2 LQKENI. CDR3 length: 12 amino acids. The CDR3 region is CASRDSYNEQFF. The CDR3 bases are TGTGCCAGCCGTGACTCCTACAATGAGCAGTTCTTC.

CDR3 coding DNA: TGTGCCAGCAGTGAAGAAATAGGTGAGCAGTTCTTC. Protein sequence: CASSEEIGEQFF. This chain links TRBV2 with TRBJ2-1; D remains unclear. The CDR3 covers 12 residues. CDR1 is SNHLY and CDR2 is FYNNEI in the germline V gene. Trimming took 1 base from V and 9 from J, leaving 7 bases between them.

This clone was seen only once. J is TRBJ2-1 and V is TRBV3-1 (or the pseudogene TRBV3-2), with TRBD1 matching 7 bases. The CDR3 totals 18 residues. V shed 2 bases, J shed 0 bases, and the junction held 10 bases outside the gene matches. Germline V lookup: CDR1 LGHDT, CDR2 YNNKEL (reference sequence). In nucleotides, the CDR3 is TGTGCCAGCAGCCAATATCTCTTGGACAGGAGCTCCTACAATGAGCAGTTCTTC. Protein product: CASSQYLLDRSSYNEQFF.

The chain uses TRBV10-3 and TRBJ2-2; D is unclear. V lost 0 bases to trimming and J lost 6 bases, with 8 bases between them. The germline CDR1 and CDR2 sequences are ENHRY and SYGVKD. CDR3 length: 14 residues. The CDR3 DNA sequence: TGTGCCATCAGTGAGTCCGACCCCCCCGGGGAGCTGTTTTTT. This gives the protein CAISESDPPGELFF.

The chain recombines TRBV5-1 with TRBJ1-1; D is ambiguous. From germline, CDR1 is SGHRS and CDR2 YFSETQ. The CDR3 length is 9 residues. CDR3 in DNA: TGCCCAGCCTCCCCTGAAGCTTTCTTT. Amino acid sequence: CPASPEAFF.

J is TRBJ2-7 and V is TRBV7-3; either TRBD1 or TRBD2 may supply D (5 bases each). CDR1 and CDR2 from the germline V gene are SGHTA and FQGTGA. This CDR3 contains 14 residues. The ends were cut back, 5 bases at V and 4 bases at J, with 15 bases in the middle. CDR3 residues: CASSRYRTPYEQYF. The CDR3 DNA reads as TGTGCCAGCAGCCGGTACAGGACTCCTTACGAGCAGTACTTC.

V is TRBV25-1 and J is TRBJ1-2, with D hard to call. Trimming shortened V by 5 bases and J by 1 base, and 8 bases separated the two germline ends. CDR1 and CDR2 (germline): MGHDK, SYGVNS. This CDR3 has 13 residues. Here the CDR3 reads CASSKGNNYGYTF. CDR3 nucleotide sequence: TGTGCCAGCAGTAAAGGGAATAACTATGGCTACACCTTC.

The chain is built from TRBV4-1 and TRBJ2-2, with 10 bases that match TRBD2. This CDR3 spans 18 amino acids. V dropped 4 bases and J dropped 7; count of bases not matched to a gene: 15. From germline, CDR1 is MGHRA and CDR2 YSYEKL. CDR3 residues: CASSLISGGTNQGGELFF. DNA for the CDR3: TGCGCCAGCAGCCTCATTAGCGGGGGGACCAATCAGGGCGGGGAGCTGTTTTTT.

The chain recombines TRBV7-2 with TRBJ1-1, with 9 positions matching TRBD1. CDR1 SGHTA and CDR2 FQGNSA come from the germline V gene. V shed 0 bases and J 1 base; nucleotides not matched to a gene: 12. The CDR3 loop spans 19 amino acids. CDR3 sequence (DNA): TGTGCCAGCAGCTTAGCGATTTTAGGGACAGGGATTGCGAACACTGAAGCTTTCTTT. This encodes CASSLAILGTGIANTEAFF.

The CDR3 loop reads CASSQAPNTEAFF. The CDR3 nucleotides read TGCGCCAGCAGCCAAGCTCCGAACACTGAAGCTTTCTTT. This chain connects TRBV4-1 to TRBJ1-1, with D unresolved. V shed 1 base and J shed 1 base, with 4 bases lying between them. CDR3 length: 13 amino acids. Germline V gene lookup returns CDR1 MGHRA and CDR2 YSYEKL.

This clone was found once. The V gene is TRBV5-1, the J gene TRBJ1-2; TRBD1 agrees at 9 bases. Germline assignment: CDR1 SGHRS and CDR2 YFSETQ. V shed 1 base and J 8 bases; nucleotides not matched to a gene: 18. CDR3 length equals 18 residues. CDR3 region: CASSLYPTLRDRAWGYTF. The CDR3 DNA reads TGCGCCAGCAGCTTGTACCCCACCTTAAGGGACAGGGCTTGGGGCTACACCTTC.

The genes are TRBV27 and TRBJ2-7, with TRBD1 as a possible D gene (5 bases). The CDR3 covers 14 residues. Germline V gene sequence: CDR1 MNHEY, CDR2 SMNVEV (reference sequence). The V end was cut by 7 bases, the J end by 5 bases, with 18 bases between. The CDR3 nucleotides read TGTGCCAGCAAAGTTGCAGTTTGGGGCCACGAGCAGTACTTC. Translating it yields CASKVAVWGHEQYF.

The CDR3 DNA reads TGTGCCAGCAGCTTAACGGCCGGTGAAACCGGGGAGCTGTTTTTT. It yields the protein CASSLTAGETGELFF. The rearrangement joins TRBV7-9 to TRBJ2-2; D unresolved. The germline CDR1 and CDR2 sequences are SEHNR and FQNEAQ (reference sequence). The CDR3 is made up of 15 amino acids. Trimming removed 2 bases from V and 5 bases from J, with 12 bases in between.

This chain connects TRBV20-1 to TRBJ2-7, with D uncertain. This CDR3 comprises 13 residues. Between the trimmed V and J ends, which lost 3 bases and 6 bases, there was a span of 15 bases. Germline V gene data show CDR1 as DFQATT and CDR2 as SNEGSKA (reference sequence). DNA for the CDR3: TGCAGTGCTAGTGAAATGGCGGCAACCGAGCAGTACTTC. It specifies CSASEMAATEQYF.

This chain connects TRBV4-1 to TRBJ1-1; possibly TRBD1 for D (6 bases). From germline, CDR1 is MGHRA and CDR2 YSYEKL. V lost 4 bases to trimming and J lost 11 bases, with 23 bases between them. The CDR3 has 15 amino acids. CDR3 loop: CASSLGAGKSPAAFF. CDR3 nucleotide sequence: TGCGCCAGCAGCCTGGGGGCAGGAAAGAGCCCTGCGGCTTTCTTT.

This clone was recorded once. J is TRBJ1-1 and V is TRBV7-9; TRBD1 might be the D (5 bases). The length of the CDR3 is 15 residues. Germline values: CDR1 SEHNR, CDR2 FQNEAQ (reference sequence). Trimming shortened V by 0 bases and J by 0 bases, and 8 bases separated the two germline ends. The CDR3 DNA sequence: TGTGCCAGCAGCTTAGCGGCAGGGCTGAACACTGAAGCTTTCTTT. Translation gives CASSLAAGLNTEAFF.

V usage is TRBV28 and J usage is TRBJ1-2; 7 bases are shared with TRBD1. CDR3 length equals 14 residues. Trimming took 3 bases from V and 4 from J; bases not matched to a gene: 5. Looked up from germline, CDR1 is MDHEN and CDR2 is SYDVKM. CDR3 in DNA: TGTGCCAGCAGTTTCACCCAGGGGGGCTATGGCTACACCTTC. Translation: CASSFTQGGYGYTF.

The genes are TRBV5-6 and TRBJ2-7; 9 bases fit TRBD1. Germline V CDR1 and CDR2: SGHDT, YYEEEE. CDR3 size: 13 residues. The V segment lost 5 bases and the J segment 2 bases; nucleotides outside the gene matches: 2. The DNA of the CDR3 is TGTGCCAGCAGTGACAGGGGGACCTACGAGCAGTACTTC. Protein: CASSDRGTYEQYF.

The genes are TRBV9 and TRBJ2-1, with 7 bases identical to TRBD1. J lost 4 bases, V lost 6 bases, and 4 bases had no gene match. The germline gives CDR1 SGDLS, CDR2 YYNGEE. CDR3 length equals 13 residues. The CDR3 loop is CASTSGQYNEQFF. The CDR3 DNA reads TGTGCCAGCACCTCGGGACAGTACAATGAGCAGTTCTTC.

The V call is TRBV12-5, the J call TRBJ1-3; D gene ambiguous. V was shortened by 2 bases and J by 4 bases, with 3 bases between the two germline ends. Germline loops: CDR1 LGHNT, CDR2 FRNRAP. The CDR3 extends over 12 amino acids. As DNA, the CDR3 is TGTGCTAGTGGTTTGTCCGGAAACACCATATATTTT. This sequence encodes CASGLSGNTIYF.

The V and J genes are TRBV5-6 and TRBJ2-1, with D possibly TRBD2 on 6 matching bases. The CDR3 runs 15 residues. Germline V lookup: CDR1 SGHDT, CDR2 YYEEEE. V gave up 2 bases and J gave up 0 bases, with 9 bases separating them. CDR3 loop: CASSLTGSSYNEQFF. Here the CDR3 DNA reads TGTGCCAGCAGCTTAACCGGGAGCTCCTACAATGAGCAGTTCTTC.

The CDR3 nucleotides read TGTGCCAGCAGCCAAGGTGTGACAGCTCCCGTCGAGCAGTACTTC. As protein: CASSQGVTAPVEQYF. The rearrangement links TRBV3-1 (or the pseudogene TRBV3-2) to TRBJ2-7; D is perhaps TRBD1 (5 bases). The germline V gene has CDR1 LGHDT and CDR2 YNNKEL (reference sequence). The length of the CDR3 is 15 residues. The V and J ends lost 1 base and 6 bases respectively, with 16 bases between them.

This clone appeared once. The rearrangement links TRBV6-5 to TRBJ1-1, with D hard to call. Trimming stripped 9 bases from V and 5 bases from J, with 10 bases between. The CDR3 is 11 residues long. The germline CDR1 and CDR2 sequences are MNHEY and SVGAGI. The CDR3 DNA sequence: TGTGCCAGTCGGAGGAGGACTGAAGCTTTCTTT. Translating gives CASRRRTEAFF.

This clone was seen only once. This chain links TRBV5-4 with TRBJ1-5; D not resolved. The CDR3 has 13 amino acids. Trimming stripped 0 bases from V and 3 bases from J, with 4 bases between. CDR1 is SGHNT, CDR2 YYREEE, per germline (reference sequence). CDR3 sequence reads: CASSLAPNQPQHF. DNA for the CDR3: TGTGCCAGCAGCTTGGCCCCCAATCAGCCCCAGCATTTT.

V usage is TRBV18 and J usage is TRBJ2-7; D is unresolved. V gave up 3 bases and J gave up 1 base, with 10 bases separating them. The germline gives CDR1 KGHSH, CDR2 LQKENI. This CDR3 has 14 amino acids. In nucleotides, the CDR3 is TGTGCCAGCTCACCGATGGACGGATCCTACGAGCAGTACTTC. This sequence encodes CASSPMDGSYEQYF.

A few counts support this clone. The chain couples TRBV9 to TRBJ1-4; D possibly corresponds to TRBD1 (6 bases). Germline CDR1 is SGDLS and CDR2 is YYNGEE. The V gene lost 3 bases and the J gene lost 1 base, with 19 bases spanning the gap. The CDR3 extends over 18 amino acids. The CDR3 region has the DNA TGTGCCAGCAGCGCCCAAAACAGGGCAGAGGAAACTAATGAAAAACTGTTTTTT. It encodes CASSAQNRAEETNEKLFF.

The chain is built from TRBV29-1 and TRBJ1-1, with D tentatively TRBD1 (6 bases). The length of the CDR3 is 11 residues. Germline-derived CDR1 and CDR2 are SQVTM and ANQGSEA. The V end lost 6 bases, the J end lost 5 bases, and 10 bases lay between the germline ends. CDR3: CSVTGRTEAFF. The CDR3 bases are TGCAGCGTGACAGGAAGGACTGAAGCTTTCTTT.

This chain connects TRBV7-9 to TRBJ1-2; D call uncertain. Looked up from germline, CDR1 is SEHNR and CDR2 is FQNEAQ (reference sequence). CDR3 length: 15 residues. Trimming cost V 4 bases and J 0 bases, with 12 bases left between them. CDR3 region: CASSSFEGANYGYTF. The CDR3 nucleotides read TGTGCCAGCAGCTCCTTCGAGGGAGCTAACTATGGCTACACCTTC.

For the CDR3, the DNA is TGTGCTAGTAGTCCTGGGGGATCTGGAAACACCATATATTTT. Protein: CASSPGGSGNTIYF. The chain links TRBV12-5 to TRBJ1-3; possibly TRBD1 for D (5 bases). Germline values: CDR1 LGHNT, CDR2 FRNRAP. The CDR3 covers 14 residues. V dropped 8 bases and J dropped 1 base, with 12 bases sitting between them.